This T cell receptor (beta chain) was sequenced for a study of shared clonotypes between healthy human individuals. Across the study: CD4 naive and memory got three plates each, CD8 naive two, CD8 memory one.

Germline CDR1 reads MDHEN; CDR2 reads SYDVKM. This CDR3 region has 15 residues. Trimming stripped 5 bases from V and 7 bases from J, with 18 bases between. Regarding the study as a whole: Against clonotypes common to all four donors, non-shared ones had lower generation probabilities.

Cells designated naive CD8 were CD45RO-negative and were positively selected for CCR7, with terminally differentiated effector memory CD45RA+ cells excluded. This clone has just a few counts. What it recognizes is unknown. Several immunoSEQ 96-well plates shared each subset's DNA, each plate a replicate. Sequencing was performed with immunoSEQ multiplex PCR; in TCRdb, only in-frame clones are kept and a portion is missing. This table holds more than 550,000 clones, approximately 90% found once. This TCR came from a young man in good health. This chain links TRBV28 with TRBJ1-5; tentative D call: TRBD1 (6 bases). The sequenced sample consisted of naive CD8+ T cells sorted from blood. Written as DNA, the CDR3 is TGTGCCAGCAGTAAACGGACAGATCTTCGACAGCCCCAGCATTTT. Protein product: CASSKRTDLRQPQHF.